The next 25 T cell receptor beta chains were all read from a single sample in a study of CD8+ T cells in alopecia areata. Sequencing templates came from extracted RNA that was reverse transcribed into cDNA. Sequencing was performed with immunoSEQ multiplex PCR; in TCRdb, only in-frame clones are kept and a portion is missing. The data hold 100,000 to 120,000 clones, with 58% observed a single time. Sequenced material: NKG2D-low CD8+ T cells sorted from blood. These receptors came from a human donor with alopecia areata.

This clone has more than one count but fewer than ten. This chain links TRBV5-1 with TRBJ2-7, with 10 bases identical to TRBD1. CDR3 length equals 15 residues. J lost 1 base, V lost 4 bases, and 5 bases had no gene match. Germline CDR1 is SGHRS and CDR2 is YFSETQ. The CDR3: CASSGTGAGSYEQYF. The CDR3 nucleotides are TGCGCCAGCAGCGGGACAGGGGCCGGGTCCTACGAGCAGTACTTC.

The table lists this clone with a few counts. This rearrangement joins TRBV27 to TRBJ2-1; TRBD1 matches at 8 bases. CDR1 and CDR2 from the germline V gene are MNHEY and SMNVEV (reference sequence). After removal of 8 bases from V and 3 bases from J, the junction contained 6 bases not matched to a gene. There are 14 residues in the CDR3. CDR3 bases: TGTGCCAGCGGTACAGGGGGGAGCTACAATGAGCAGTTCTTC. Its protein product is CASGTGGSYNEQFF.

This clone was detected a few times. The chain joins TRBV18 to TRBJ2-7; 10 bases are shared with TRBD2. J gave up 3 bases and V 2 bases, and 4 bases lay outside the gene matches. In germline, CDR1 is KGHSH, CDR2 LQKENI. The CDR3 consists of 15 residues. The CDR3 reads CASSPAGLADYEQYF. CDR3 sequence (DNA): TGTGCCAGCTCACCAGCTGGACTAGCGGACTACGAGCAGTACTTC.

V and J are TRBV5-6 and TRBJ2-1; possible D gene TRBD2, 5 bases. V was clipped by 2 bases and J by 7 bases, with 13 bases between them. The CDR3 is 14 residues long. CDR1 and CDR2 (germline): SGHDT, YYEEEE. CDR3 DNA: TGTGCCAGCAGCTTAGGTGACGGGAAGAATGAGCAGTTCTTC. This translates into CASSLGDGKNEQFF.

This clone was seen a few times. The chain uses TRBV6-5 and TRBJ2-1; 10 bases are shared with TRBD2. Trimming at V came to 9 bases and at J to 6 bases, leaving 8 bases not matched to a gene. The CDR3 consists of 14 residues. The germline V gene has CDR1 MNHEY and CDR2 SVGAGI. The CDR3 coding sequence is TGTGCCAGTAAACCGGGACTAGCGATCAATGAGCAGTTCTTC. Translation gives CASKPGLAINEQFF.

The genes are TRBV21-1 and TRBJ2-5; TRBD2 was called by the table and not checked on the DNA. TRBV21-1 is designated a pseudogene. The CDR3 consists of 17 residues. The CDR3 DNA is TGTGCCAGCAGCGGGACTGGGTGGCGAATCTGGAGGGAGACCCAGTACTTC. This sequence encodes CASSGTGWRIWRETQYF.

Only a few counts were recorded for this clone. Written as DNA, the CDR3 is TGTGCCAGCAGCCTCCGGGGGATCGGCGACGAGCAGTACTTC. It encodes CASSLRGIGDEQYF. The chain recombines TRBV13 with TRBJ2-7; D is possibly TRBD2 (6 bases). V shed 5 bases and J shed 5 bases, with 16 bases lying between them. This CDR3 has 14 amino acids. In germline, CDR1 is PRHDT, CDR2 FYEKMQ (reference sequence). Looking up the rest from reference TRBV13 and TRBJ2-7 gives the full variable domain: AAGVIQSPRHLIKEKRETATLKCYPIPRHDTVYWYQQGPGQDPQFLISFYEKMQSDKGSIPDRFSAQQFSDYHSELNMSSLELGDSALYFCASSLRGIGDEQYFGPGTRLTVT.

The chain joins TRBV20-1 to TRBJ1-1; no firm D call. V was trimmed by 0 bases and J by 11 bases, leaving 4 bases between them. The CDR3 loop spans 9 amino acids. Per the germline V gene, CDR1 is DFQATT and CDR2 is SNEGSKA (reference sequence). The CDR3 DNA reads TGCAGTGCTAGAGATGCGGCTTTCTTT. Translation gives CSARDAAFF.

The V gene is TRBV4-1, the J gene TRBJ2-5; no clear D gene. This CDR3 is built from 12 residues. The V end lost 1 base, the J end lost 4 bases, and 4 bases lay between the germline ends. Per the germline V gene, CDR1 is MGHRA and CDR2 is YSYEKL. The CDR3 DNA reads TGCGCCAGCAGCCAAGGATTAGAGACCCAGTACTTC. Residues: CASSQGLETQYF.

CDR3 coding DNA: TGTGCCAGCAGTTTATCCTCCAGGTGGCTAGCGGGAGGGAGCGAGCAGTACTTC. This translates into CASSLSSRWLAGGSEQYF. The chain has TRBV27 and TRBJ2-7, with 12 bases aligning to TRBD2. Germline CDR1 and CDR2: MNHEY and SMNVEV (reference sequence). V lost 0 bases and J lost 6; bases outside the gene matches: 12. The CDR3 totals 18 residues.

This clone was counted a few times. The V call is TRBV13, the J call TRBJ2-7, with D tentatively TRBD1 (5 bases). Germline loops: CDR1 PRHDT, CDR2 FYEKMQ (reference sequence). The CDR3 has 13 amino acids. V was trimmed by 5 bases and J by 5 bases, leaving 13 bases between them. In nucleotides, the CDR3 is TGTGCCAGCAGCCTACAGGTTTTCGACGAGCAGTACTTC. Its translation: CASSLQVFDEQYF.

The rearrangement uses TRBV15 and TRBJ2-7, with D perhaps TRBD1 or TRBD2 (5 bases each). The ends were cut back, 8 bases at V and 3 bases at J, with 17 bases in the middle. Looked up from germline, CDR1 is LNHNV and CDR2 is YYDKDF (reference sequence). The CDR3 loop spans 14 amino acids. The CDR3 here is CATSWDRSNYEQYF. CDR3 coding DNA: TGTGCCACCTCGTGGGACCGATCAAACTACGAGCAGTACTTC.

The gene calls are TRBV6-1 and TRBJ1-1; D gene unclear. CDR3 length: 12 amino acids. Germline CDR1 and CDR2: MNHNS and SASEGT. Trimming removed 3 bases from V and 3 bases from J, with 5 bases in between. The CDR3 sequence: CASSDRYTEAFF. The CDR3 DNA is TGTGCCAGCAGTGACCGTTACACTGAAGCTTTCTTT.

This clone has more than one count but fewer than ten. The chain is built from TRBV5-1 and TRBJ1-1; 7 nucleotides line up with TRBD1. The CDR3 runs to 15 residues. Unmatched junction bases numbered 10, after V lost 7 bases and J lost 1 base. From germline, CDR1 is SGHRS and CDR2 YFSETQ. CDR3 sequence: CASYLRQGRNTEAFF. The CDR3 DNA follows: TGCGCCAGCTATCTAAGACAGGGACGGAACACTGAAGCTTTCTTT.

The rearrangement joins TRBV28 to TRBJ1-4; 9 nucleotides line up with TRBD1. Trimming at V came to 6 bases and at J to 3 bases, leaving 8 bases not matched to a gene. Germline V gene data show CDR1 as MDHEN and CDR2 as SYDVKM. CDR3 length: 16 amino acids. In DNA form, the CDR3 reads TGTGCCAGCAGAACCGGGACAGGGTTGGCTAATGAAAAACTGTTTTTT. This encodes CASRTGTGLANEKLFF.

Turning to this clone: Other DNA sequences in this sample translate to the same CDR3. The chain recombines TRBV5-6 with TRBJ2-7; D might be TRBD1 (7 bases). Germline CDR1 SGHDT, CDR2 YYEEEE. V was trimmed by 0 bases and J by 4 bases, leaving 11 bases between them. The CDR3 length is 14 residues. In nucleotides, the CDR3 is TGTGCCAGCAGCTTGGTGGCAGGGGGGTACGAGCAGTACTTC. Its protein is CASSLVAGGYEQYF.

This clone was observed a few times. This sequence joins TRBV15 and TRBJ2-4; TRBD1 matches at 9 bases. CDR3 length equals 15 residues. CDR1 and CDR2 from the germline V gene are LNHNV and YYDKDF (reference sequence). After removal of 4 bases from V and 6 bases from J, the junction contained 7 bases not matched to a gene. The CDR3 sequence is CATSTVRGQGNIQYF. CDR3 sequence (DNA): TGTGCCACCAGCACAGTAAGGGGACAGGGAAACATTCAGTACTTC.

The chain links TRBV6-5 to TRBJ1-1, with unresolved D. The CDR3 is 16 amino acids. V dropped 0 bases and J dropped 8 bases, with 19 bases sitting between them. Germline V gene lookup returns CDR1 MNHEY and CDR2 SVGAGI. The CDR3 sequence is CASSYSWARASPEAFF. DNA for the CDR3: TGTGCCAGCAGTTACTCCTGGGCAAGGGCTTCTCCCGAAGCTTTCTTT.

The V and J genes are TRBV5-6 and TRBJ2-7, with 14 bases aligning to TRBD2. In germline, CDR1 is SGHDT, CDR2 YYEEEE. Trimming removed 2 bases from V and 6 bases from J; junction bases left unmatched: 10. The CDR3 contains 17 residues. The CDR3 coding sequence is TGTGCCAGCAGCTTAGCCGGAGGACTAGCGGGAGGTCGCGAGCAGTACTTC. Encoded protein: CASSLAGGLAGGREQYF.

The chain employs TRBV4-1 and TRBJ2-7, with 13 bases lining up with TRBD2. Trimming at V came to 1 base and at J to 4 bases, leaving 4 bases not matched to a gene. Germline V gene sequence: CDR1 MGHRA, CDR2 YSYEKL. The CDR3 runs to 16 residues. The CDR3 DNA follows: TGCGCCAGCAGCCAAGGGGGGACTAGCGGGAAATACGAGCAGTACTTC. It specifies CASSQGGTSGKYEQYF.

This clone was seen a handful of times. This chain uses TRBV30 with TRBJ2-1, with D perhaps TRBD2 (5 bases). CDR3 length equals 10 residues. Deletions cut 2 bases from V and 15 bases from J, with 11 bases between. CDR1 and CDR2 from the germline V gene are GTSNPN and SVGIG (reference sequence). This CDR3 reads CAWSRELPFF. The CDR3 DNA follows: TGTGCCTGGAGTAGGGAGCTGCCGTTCTTC.

This clone has just a few counts. The V gene is TRBV27, the J gene TRBJ2-1; 8 positions match TRBD2. The trim removed 3 bases at V and 8 bases at J, leaving 0 bases unmatched. Germline V CDR1 and CDR2: MNHEY, SMNVEV (reference sequence). CDR3 length: 12 amino acids. For the CDR3, the DNA is TGTGCCAGCAGTTTGACTAGCGATGAGCAGTTCTTC. Residues: CASSLTSDEQFF.

The chain carries TRBV5-4 and TRBJ2-3; 9 bases are a match to TRBD1. The germline CDR1 and CDR2 sequences are SGHNT and YYREEE (reference sequence). The length of the CDR3 is 16 residues. Losses at the gene ends were 5 bases for V and 2 bases for J; bases not matched to a gene: 9. This CDR3 is CASSRPGQGYTDTQYF. Here the CDR3 DNA reads TGTGCCAGCAGTCGCCCGGGACAGGGATACACAGATACGCAGTATTTT.

There are a few counts of this clone. This chain links TRBV5-1 with TRBJ2-3; 11 bases map to TRBD2. This CDR3 region has 17 residues. Germline-derived CDR1 and CDR2 are SGHRS and YFSETQ. Trimming removed 0 bases from V and 1 base from J; junction bases left unmatched: 4. The CDR3 sequence: CASSLEGTSGRTDTQYF. CDR3 coding DNA: TGCGCCAGCAGCTTGGAAGGGACTAGCGGTCGCACAGATACGCAGTATTTT.

In its sample, this clone was seen once. V is TRBV7-6 and J is TRBJ2-1; TRBD2 might be the D (6 bases). The CDR3 loop spans 15 amino acids. Germline V CDR1 and CDR2: SGHVS, FNYEAQ. Trimming removed 4 bases from V and 8 bases from J, with 18 bases in between. The CDR3 reads CASSSEGGINDEQFF. Here the CDR3 DNA reads TGTGCCAGCAGCTCAGAGGGCGGGATTAACGATGAGCAGTTCTTC.